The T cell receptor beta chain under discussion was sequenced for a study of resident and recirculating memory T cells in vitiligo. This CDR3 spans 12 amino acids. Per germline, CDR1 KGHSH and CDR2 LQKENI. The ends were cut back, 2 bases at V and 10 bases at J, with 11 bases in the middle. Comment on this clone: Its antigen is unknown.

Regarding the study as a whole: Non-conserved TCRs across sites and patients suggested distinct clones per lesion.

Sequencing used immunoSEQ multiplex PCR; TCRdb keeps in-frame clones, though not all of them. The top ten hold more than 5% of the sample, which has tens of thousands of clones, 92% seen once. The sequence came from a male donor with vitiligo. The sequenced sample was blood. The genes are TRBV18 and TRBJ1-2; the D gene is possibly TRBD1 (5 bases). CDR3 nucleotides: TGTGCCAGCTCACCAAGACAGATCTCCTACACCTTC. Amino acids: CASSPRQISYTF.